Below, 2 T cell receptor beta chains from the same sample are listed, as sequenced in a study of cytomegalovirus exposure and HLA in healthy donors. Primers: 60 Vbeta forward and 13 Jbeta reverse. Profiling relied on immunoSEQ multiplex PCR, and the TCRdb table lists in-frame clones only, not all of them. Among about 160,000 clones listed, roughly 79% were seen once. Sequencing input: PBMCs. The receptors derive from a woman aged 45 to 65 in good health and CMV-seronegative.

The V and J genes are TRBV7-9 and TRBJ2-7; TRBD1 aligns across 10 bases. Germline V gene sequence: CDR1 SEHNR, CDR2 FQNEAQ (reference sequence). The CDR3 runs 15 residues. Unmatched junction bases numbered 5, after V lost 5 bases and J lost 1 base. Here the CDR3 reads CASSRGQGESYEQYF. The CDR3 bases are TGTGCCAGCAGCCGCGGACAGGGGGAATCCTACGAGCAGTACTTC.

The chain carries TRBV6-5 and TRBJ1-1; 7 nucleotides align to TRBD1. This CDR3 is 11 amino acids long. Trimming took 6 bases from V and 8 from J; bases not matched to a gene: 3. Per the germline V gene, CDR1 is MNHEY and CDR2 is SVGAGI. The CDR3, as DNA: TGTGCCAGCAGGGCGGGACAGGAAGCTTTCTTT. This sequence encodes CASRAGQEAFF.